Shown below are 32 T cell receptor beta chains from a single sample sequenced in a study of T-cell memory formation after mild COVID-19. TCRdb fed the 5' RACE reads into MiXCR, producing one record per CDR3 protein. The data hold 150,000 to 200,000 distinct CDR3 sequences, with approximately 17% observed a single time. The sample consisted of PBMCs or a T cell subset sorted from them (not recorded which). These receptor sequences come from a man aged 18-30 years who had mild COVID-19 (a few samples of this study predate the infection). Cell type and time point are not known.

This clonotype came up a few times. The chain links TRBV7-3 to TRBJ2-1; 11 positions agree with TRBD2. V lost 5 bases and J lost 8; bases outside the gene matches: 17. The CDR3 runs 18 residues. Germline CDR1 reads SGHTA; CDR2 reads FQGTGA. The CDR3 sequence: CASSLQASGGPRAHEQFF. The CDR3 DNA is TGTGCCAGCAGCCTTCAGGCTAGCGGGGGGCCCAGGGCCCATGAGCAGTTCTTC.

The V call is TRBV12-3 or TRBV12-4, the J call TRBJ2-1, with D tentatively TRBD1 (6 bases). The CDR3 loop spans 16 amino acids. V lost 6 bases and J lost 0, with 15 bases in between. As DNA, the CDR3 is TGTGCCAGCAGGTCCAGGGGACCCAGCTCCTACAATGAGCAGTTCTTC. Translated, it gives CASRSRGPSSYNEQFF.

This clonotype was seen more than once but under ten times. The genes are TRBV7-2 and TRBJ1-5; the D gene is possibly TRBD1 (5 bases). Looked up from germline, CDR1 is SGHTA and CDR2 is FQGNSA. V gave up 5 bases and J gave up 4 bases, with 9 bases separating them. The CDR3 is 13 residues long. The CDR3 here is CASSTTENQPQHF. The CDR3 region has the DNA TGTGCCAGCAGCACGACAGAGAATCAGCCCCAGCATTTT.

This clonotype was seen a handful of times. This chain joins TRBV4-2 and TRBJ1-4; unclear D gene. The CDR3 is 13 amino acids. V was pared by 0 bases and J by 7 bases, with 6 bases between. The germline V gene encodes CDR1 LGHNA and CDR2 YNFKEQ. CDR3 protein: CASSQDLAEKLFF. The CDR3 DNA follows: TGTGCCAGCAGCCAAGATCTAGCTGAAAAACTGTTTTTT.

In its sample, this clonotype was seen a few times. This rearrangement joins TRBV3-1 to TRBJ2-3; tentatively, D is TRBD2 (6 bases). CDR1 is LGHDT, CDR2 YNNKEL, per germline (reference sequence). Trimming took 6 bases from V and 4 from J, leaving 17 bases between them. This CDR3 is built from 15 residues. The CDR3 region is CASSSTRRPADTQYF. The CDR3 DNA sequence: TGTGCCAGCAGTTCGACTAGAAGGCCCGCAGATACGCAGTATTTT.

V usage is TRBV29-1 and J usage is TRBJ2-1; D not resolved. V lost 2 bases to trimming and J lost 3 bases, with 5 bases between them. CDR1 SQVTM and CDR2 ANQGSEA come from the germline V gene. The CDR3 sequence is 12 residues long. The CDR3 protein is CSVEIGYNEQFF. CDR3 nucleotides: TGCAGCGTTGAAATAGGCTACAATGAGCAGTTCTTC.

This clonotype has a handful of counts. V gene TRBV6-2 or TRBV6-3 combines with J gene TRBJ1-1, with D unresolved. CDR3 length: 12 amino acids. Trimming removed 2 bases from V and 6 bases from J, with 7 bases in between. The V gene's germline CDR1 is MNHEY and CDR2 SVGEGT. DNA for the CDR3: TGTGCCAGCAGTTACCGGGTAGCTGAAGCTTTCTTT. Protein sequence: CASSYRVAEAFF.

The chain links TRBV6-1 to TRBJ1-6; D is ambiguous. The V end lost 6 bases, the J end lost 10 bases, and 16 bases lay between the germline ends. Germline CDR1 and CDR2: MNHNS and SASEGT. The CDR3 consists of 14 residues. CDR3 sequence reads: CASSNERGESPLHF. For the CDR3, the DNA is TGTGCCAGCAGCAATGAGAGAGGAGAGTCACCCCTCCACTTT.

This clonotype was seen a handful of times. The junction departs from germline at one end; a sequencing error may be responsible. This chain joins TRBV7-2 and TRBJ2-3; D possibly corresponds to TRBD1 (6 bases). CDR3 length: 13 amino acids. CDR1 is SGHTA and CDR2 is FQGNSA in the germline V gene. The CDR3 sequence: CSSTWGPTDTQYF. Here the CDR3 DNA reads TGTTCCAGCACTTGGGGGCCCACAGATACGCAGTATTTT.

The chain joins TRBV5-1 to TRBJ2-1, with D hard to call. Germline assignment: CDR1 SGHRS and CDR2 YFSETQ. The CDR3 consists of 13 residues. Trimming took 4 bases from V and 3 from J, leaving 8 bases between them. The CDR3 DNA reads as TGCGCCAGCAGCAAGGGCAGCTACAATGAGCAGTTCTTC. Its translation: CASSKGSYNEQFF.

J is TRBJ1-2 and V is TRBV20-1; 12 nucleotides align to TRBD1. J was trimmed by 6 bases and V by 7 bases; bases with no gene match: 12. The CDR3 covers 15 residues. Germline CDR1 is DFQATT and CDR2 is SNEGSKA (reference sequence). The CDR3 is CSVSQPGQGADGYTF. The CDR3 DNA sequence: TGCAGTGTTAGTCAACCGGGACAGGGGGCGGATGGCTACACCTTC.

This clonotype showed up many times. The gene calls are TRBV3-1 and TRBJ2-2, with a tentative D call TRBD1 (5 bases). The CDR3 has 14 residues. Trimming cost V 6 bases and J 7 bases, with 15 bases left between them. CDR1 is LGHDT, CDR2 YNNKEL, per germline (reference sequence). The CDR3 here is CASSPTASNGELFF. CDR3 DNA sequence: TGTGCCAGCAGTCCGACAGCAAGTAACGGGGAGCTGTTTTTT.

This clonotype came up a few times. This sequence joins TRBV6-5 and TRBJ2-1; tentatively, D is TRBD2 (5 bases). The V gene lost 4 bases and the J gene lost 5 bases, with 15 bases spanning the gap. This CDR3 comprises 15 residues. Germline CDR1 is MNHEY and CDR2 is SVGAGI. The CDR3 reads CASSSTGNANNEQFF. Here the CDR3 DNA reads TGTGCCAGCAGTTCGACGGGGAATGCCAACAATGAGCAGTTCTTC.

There are a few counts of this clonotype. The rearrangement links TRBV5-1 to TRBJ1-3; D gene ambiguous. The ends were cut back, 0 bases at V and 7 bases at J, with 8 bases in the middle. CDR1 and CDR2 (germline): SGHRS, YFSETQ. This CDR3 is built from 13 residues. The CDR3 DNA reads TGCGCCAGCAGCTTGGACACGACGAACACCATATATTTT. Its translation is CASSLDTTNTIYF.

The chain employs TRBV4-3 and TRBJ2-3; D may be TRBD1 (6 bases). The CDR3 is 14 amino acids. CDR1 and CDR2 from the germline V gene are LGHNA and YSLEER. The ends were cut back, 2 bases at V and 4 bases at J, with 10 bases in the middle. The CDR3 region has the DNA TGCGCCAGCAGCCAAAGAGACAGGTCAGATACGCAGTATTTT. Its translation is CASSQRDRSDTQYF.

This clonotype was observed once. The chain employs TRBV5-1 and TRBJ2-7, with D unclear. Deletions cut 0 bases from V and 4 bases from J, with 11 bases between. This CDR3 has 14 amino acids. Germline V CDR1 and CDR2: SGHRS, YFSETQ. CDR3 DNA: TGCGCCAGCAGCTTGGATAGTTGGATTTACGAGCAGTACTTC. The encoded protein is CASSLDSWIYEQYF. The full variable domain, its missing parts supplied by reference TRBV5-1 and TRBJ2-7, is KAGVTQTPRYLIKTRGQQVTLSCSPISGHRSVSWYQQTPGQGLQFLFEYFSETQRNKGNFPGRFSGRQFSNSRSEMNVSTLELGDSALYLCASSLDSWIYEQYFGPGTRLTVT.

In this sample, this clonotype turned up a few times. The J gene is TRBJ2-5, the V gene TRBV3-1; the D is unclear. This CDR3 comprises 13 residues. Per germline, CDR1 LGHDT and CDR2 YNNKEL (reference sequence). V dropped 0 bases and J dropped 0 bases, with 2 bases sitting between them. The CDR3 here is CASSQDYQETQYF. The CDR3 DNA is TGTGCCAGCAGCCAAGACTACCAAGAGACCCAGTACTTC.

This chain uses TRBV28 with TRBJ1-5; D call uncertain. This CDR3 region has 13 residues. Germline V gene sequence: CDR1 MDHEN, CDR2 SYDVKM. Trimming took off 7 bases at V and 0 bases at J, with 7 bases between the two ends. The CDR3 bases are TGTGCCAGCATCTCCCATAGCAATCAGCCCCAGCATTTT. As protein: CASISHSNQPQHF.

This clonotype occurred a few times. The gene calls are TRBV12-3 or TRBV12-4 and TRBJ2-1; D is possibly TRBD2 (6 bases). The CDR3 has 12 amino acids. Deletions cut 9 bases from V and 6 bases from J, with 12 bases between. CDR3 residues: CASRAGGNEQFF. The CDR3, as DNA: TGTGCCAGTAGGGCCGGGGGCAATGAGCAGTTCTTC.

This clonotype came up a few times. The CDR3 DNA is TGTGCCAGCAGCCTAGACTACAGGAAGCAGTACTTC. Translating it yields CASSLDYRKQYF. This sequence joins TRBV7-9 and TRBJ2-7; either TRBD1 or TRBD2 may fit D (5 bases each). V shed 5 bases and J shed 8 bases, with 13 bases lying between them. Germline V gene data show CDR1 as SEHNR and CDR2 as FQNEAQ (reference sequence). This CDR3 is 12 amino acids long.

This clonotype was seen only a few times. The chain carries TRBV20-1 and TRBJ2-3; D could derive from TRBD1 or TRBD2 (6 bases each). The CDR3 spans 14 residues. Germline V gives CDR1 DFQATT, CDR2 SNEGSKA (reference sequence). V lost 0 bases and J lost 4, with 11 bases in between. The CDR3 sequence is CSARDSRGPDTQYF. CDR3 nucleotide sequence: TGCAGTGCTAGAGATTCACGGGGGCCAGATACGCAGTATTTT.

The rearrangement links TRBV20-1 to TRBJ2-3; 7 bases match TRBD2. V lost 3 bases to trimming and J lost 2 bases; unmatched junction nucleotides: 8. This CDR3 comprises 15 residues. The V gene's germline CDR1 is DFQATT and CDR2 SNEGSKA (reference sequence). The CDR3 spells CSASTAAGVTDTQYF. In DNA, the CDR3 is TGCAGTGCTAGTACCGCTGCGGGGGTCACAGATACGCAGTATTTT.

The rearrangement uses TRBV12-3 or TRBV12-4 and TRBJ1-3; TRBD1 aligns across 8 bases. This CDR3 spans 14 amino acids. The J segment lost 2 bases and the V segment lost 6 bases, leaving 3 bases of the junction unmatched. This chain's CDR3 is CASRTGEAGNTIYF. In DNA form, the CDR3 reads TGTGCCAGCAGGACAGGGGAGGCTGGAAACACCATATATTTT.

The chain couples TRBV20-1 to TRBJ2-6, with TRBD2 matching over 10 bases. CDR3 size: 19 residues. Trimming cost V 1 base and J 2 bases; bases outside gene matches: 11. CDR1 and CDR2 (germline): DFQATT, SNEGSKA (reference sequence). DNA of the CDR3: TGCAGTGCTAGAGCCCGGCGCAGCGGGGGGGCGGCTGGGGCCAACGTCCTGACTTTC. Translating gives CSARARRSGGAAGANVLTF.

The rearrangement links TRBV28 to TRBJ1-3, with TRBD1 matching over 9 bases. Germline loops: CDR1 MDHEN, CDR2 SYDVKM. Unmatched junction bases numbered 6, after V lost 8 bases and J lost 4 bases. The CDR3 spans 14 residues. The CDR3 DNA follows: TGTGCCAGCGGGTACAGGGGGCCGGGAAACACCATATATTTT. Translation: CASGYRGPGNTIYF.

The chain uses TRBV7-6 and TRBJ2-2, with 7 bases aligning to TRBD1. The trim removed 5 bases at V and 9 bases at J, leaving 6 bases unmatched. The CDR3 is 13 residues long. The germline V gene encodes CDR1 SGHVS and CDR2 FNYEAQ. The CDR3 DNA sequence: TGTGCCAGCAGCCTTAACAGGGGCCGGGAGCTGTTTTTT. Encoded protein: CASSLNRGRELFF.

This clonotype was seen ten or more times. The V gene is TRBV7-3, the J gene TRBJ1-1, with 8 bases matching TRBD1. The CDR3 sequence is 15 residues long. V lost 5 bases to trimming and J lost 10 bases; unmatched junction nucleotides: 15. Germline V gives CDR1 SGHTA, CDR2 FQGTGA. CDR3 in amino acids: CASSPAGQGRSGAFF. DNA for the CDR3: TGTGCCAGCAGCCCGGCCGGACAGGGAAGGTCAGGAGCTTTCTTT.

The chain uses TRBV5-1 and TRBJ1-1, with D unclear. The germline V and J ends were trimmed by 1 base and 0 bases, with 7 bases remaining between them. The CDR3 sequence is 14 residues long. CDR1 SGHRS and CDR2 YFSETQ come from the germline V gene. CDR3 in amino acids: CASSLYSMNTEAFF. CDR3 nucleotide sequence: TGCGCCAGCAGCTTGTACAGCATGAACACTGAAGCTTTCTTT.

This clonotype has just a few counts. This chain uses TRBV6-2 or TRBV6-3 with TRBJ2-2; D gene ambiguous. CDR3 length: 13 residues. The ends were cut back, 6 bases at V and 4 bases at J, with 9 bases in the middle. Germline CDR1 and CDR2: MNHEY and SVGEGT. The chain's CDR3 is CASSSGLTGELFF. The CDR3 DNA sequence: TGTGCCAGCAGCTCCGGGCTCACCGGGGAGCTGTTTTTT.

This rearrangement joins TRBV3-1 to TRBJ2-5; TRBD2 is a possible D gene (6 bases). Per the germline V gene, CDR1 is LGHDT and CDR2 is YNNKEL (reference sequence). Trimming shortened V by 8 bases and J by 5 bases, and 12 bases separated the two germline ends. The CDR3 extends over 12 amino acids. The CDR3 nucleotides are TGTGCCAGCTCGGGGGTGAGGGAGACCCAGTACTTC. Encoded protein: CASSGVRETQYF.

The V gene is TRBV2, the J gene TRBJ1-2; D is unresolved. Per the germline V gene, CDR1 is SNHLY and CDR2 is FYNNEI. V was trimmed by 8 bases and J by 4 bases, leaving 23 bases between them. The CDR3 totals 16 residues. Here the CDR3 DNA reads TGTGCCAGCGCCGAACCCATCGACGGTGATTTCTATGGCTACACCTTC. This translates into CASAEPIDGDFYGYTF. The full variable domain, completed using reference TRBV2 and TRBJ1-2, is EPEVTQTPSHQVTQMGQEVILRCVPISNHLYFYWYRQILGQKVEFLVSFYNNEISEKSEIFDDQFSVERPDGSNFTLKIRSTKLEDSAMYFCASAEPIDGDFYGYTFGSGTRLTVV.

This chain links TRBV19 with TRBJ2-5, with D tentatively TRBD1 or TRBD2 (5 bases each). The CDR3 totals 12 residues. The V and J ends lost 7 bases and 3 bases respectively, with 9 bases between them. In germline, CDR1 is LNHDA, CDR2 SQIVND (reference sequence). In DNA, the CDR3 is TGTGCCAGTACCGGGGACGAAGAGACCCAGTACTTC. Translated: CASTGDEETQYF. The full variable domain, completed using reference TRBV19 and TRBJ2-5, is DGGITQSPKYLFRKEGQNVTLSCEQNLNHDAMYWYRQDPGQGLRLIYYSQIVNDFQKGDIAEGYSVSREKKESFPLTVTSAQKNPTAFYLCASTGDEETQYFGPGTRLLVL.